The sequence of this T cell receptor beta chain was determined in a study of T cells after yellow fever vaccination. Overall study findings and caveats: FACS-sorted repertoires could contain abundant clonotypes contaminating from the bulk population.

This clonotype was seen repeatedly, ten times or more. Antigen unknown. Germline CDR1 KGHSH, CDR2 LQKENI. The CDR3 totals 14 residues. Trimming removed 0 bases from V and 4 bases from J, with 9 bases in between. 5'RACE template switching generated TCR cDNA, adding a universal primer site and UMIs. TCRdb reanalysed the 5' RACE reads using MiXCR and keeps one entry per CDR3 protein. This sample has fewer than 450,000 distinct CDR3 sequences; 3% to 4.5% occur once, and the top ten carry approximately 24%. This receptor was identified in a man aged 18 to 29 who received the YFV17D yellow fever vaccine. The chain is built from TRBV18 and TRBJ1-1; maybe TRBD1 (5 bases). Sample: PBMCs, taken 5 days after the yellow fever booster vaccination. The CDR3 is CASSPPGALTEAFF. Written as DNA, the CDR3 is TGTGCCAGCTCACCACCCGGGGCCCTCACTGAAGCTTTCTTT.